Each of the 16 T cell receptor beta chains below was sequenced from the same sample in a study of cytomegalovirus exposure and HLA in healthy donors. The PCR employed 60 Vbeta primers together with 13 Jbeta primers. TCRdb keeps only in-frame clones here, not all; method: immunoSEQ multiplex PCR. This table holds over 150,000 clones, roughly 70% found once. What was sequenced was PBMCs. The receptors come from a middle-aged woman in good health and CMV-seropositive.

This clone has a handful of counts. This chain uses TRBV5-5 with TRBJ1-1, with a possible D match to TRBD1 (5 bases). Germline-derived CDR1 and CDR2 are SGHKS and YYEKEE (reference sequence). V dropped 3 bases and J dropped 5 bases, with 17 bases sitting between them. The CDR3 spans 15 residues. The CDR3 DNA sequence: TGTGCCAGCAGCTCCAGCTTGACAGAGGTTACTGAAGCTTTCTTT. This sequence encodes CASSSSLTEVTEAFF.

This chain links TRBV7-9 with TRBJ1-3, with TRBD1 matching over 7 bases. This CDR3 has 14 residues. Germline V gives CDR1 SEHNR, CDR2 FQNEAQ (reference sequence). The J segment lost 2 bases and the V segment lost 5 bases, leaving 3 bases of the junction unmatched. CDR3: CASSRTGAGNTIYF. The DNA of the CDR3 is TGTGCCAGCAGCCGGACAGGAGCTGGAAACACCATATATTTT.

V is TRBV6-5 and J is TRBJ2-5; D unresolved. CDR1 is MNHEY, CDR2 SVGAGI, per germline. The germline V and J ends were trimmed by 4 bases and 1 base, with 10 bases remaining between them. The CDR3 runs 14 residues. In DNA, the CDR3 is TGTGCCAGCAGTTTCCTAGACGGCCAAGAGACCCAGTACTTC. Translating gives CASSFLDGQETQYF.

V is TRBV4-1 and J is TRBJ1-1; D is unresolved. V shed 1 base and J shed 1 base, with 10 bases lying between them. Germline CDR1 MGHRA, CDR2 YSYEKL. This CDR3 comprises 15 residues. The CDR3 nucleotides are TGCGCCAGCAGCCAAGTTCCGGGGTCGAACACTGAAGCTTTCTTT. As protein: CASSQVPGSNTEAFF.

The chain combines TRBV29-1 with TRBJ2-7; D possibly corresponds to TRBD2 (5 bases). The V end lost 7 bases, the J end lost 0 bases, and 10 bases lay between the germline ends. In germline, CDR1 is SQVTM, CDR2 ANQGSEA. The CDR3 spans 12 residues. The chain's CDR3 is CSARGSSYEQYF. CDR3 DNA: TGCAGCGCCCGGGGAAGCTCCTACGAGCAGTACTTC.

This clone has only a few counts. V and J are TRBV28 and TRBJ1-4; possible D gene TRBD1, 6 bases. This CDR3 has 14 amino acids. Between the trimmed V and J ends, which lost 5 bases and 7 bases, there was a span of 14 bases. Germline CDR1 reads MDHEN; CDR2 reads SYDVKM. The CDR3 nucleotides read TGTGCCAGCAGTAAACAGGGAAACCGTGAAAAACTGTTTTTT. Encoded protein: CASSKQGNREKLFF. The variable domain in full, completed from reference TRBV28 and TRBJ1-4, reads DVKVTQSSRYLVKRTGEKVFLECVQDMDHENMFWYRQDPGLGLRLIYFSYDVKMKEKGDIPEGYSVSREKKERFSLILESASTNQTSMYLCASSKQGNREKLFFGSGTQLSVL.

The chain is built from TRBV18 and TRBJ2-7; TRBD2 matches at 7 bases. Trimming removed 2 bases from V and 2 bases from J; junction bases left unmatched: 3. Germline CDR1 reads KGHSH; CDR2 reads LQKENI. This CDR3 has 14 residues. The CDR3 reads CASSPGTNTYEQYF. The DNA of the CDR3 is TGTGCCAGCTCACCAGGGACTAATACCTACGAGCAGTACTTC.

The chain carries TRBV5-4 and TRBJ2-7, with TRBD1 identical over 7 bases. V lost 0 bases to trimming and J lost 0 bases; unmatched junction nucleotides: 6. The V gene's germline CDR1 is SGHNT and CDR2 YYREEE (reference sequence). This CDR3 spans 16 amino acids. The CDR3 loop reads CASSLDGRGPSYEQYF. CDR3 sequence (DNA): TGTGCCAGCAGCTTGGACGGTAGGGGGCCCTCCTACGAGCAGTACTTC.

J is TRBJ1-1 and V is TRBV7-2; TRBD1 aligns across 7 bases. V lost 6 bases to trimming and J lost 4 bases; unmatched junction nucleotides: 11. Germline V gene sequence: CDR1 SGHTA, CDR2 FQGNSA. The CDR3 has 15 amino acids. CDR3 DNA sequence: TGTGCCAGCAGTCGCAAACAGGGGCAGAGCACTGAAGCTTTCTTT. This sequence encodes CASSRKQGQSTEAFF.

The CDR3 bases are TGTGCCAGTAGTATCAGGGACATATACTATGGCTACACCTTC. Protein sequence: CASSIRDIYYGYTF. The chain links TRBV19 to TRBJ1-2, with a possible D match to TRBD1 (6 bases). The V and J ends lost 3 bases and 3 bases respectively, with 11 bases between them. Per germline, CDR1 LNHDA and CDR2 SQIVND (reference sequence). The CDR3 runs 14 residues.

This clone was observed a single time. The chain carries TRBV9 and TRBJ2-3, with TRBD1 identical over 9 bases. V gave up 3 bases and J gave up 6 bases; unmatched junction bases: 14. The CDR3 has 17 amino acids. Germline CDR1 is SGDLS and CDR2 is YYNGEE. CDR3 sequence reads: CASSEKPGQGVADTQYF. Here the CDR3 DNA reads TGTGCCAGCAGCGAAAAGCCGGGACAGGGTGTGGCGGATACGCAGTATTTT.

A few counts support this clone. The chain joins TRBV5-6 to TRBJ2-7; 9 nucleotides agree with TRBD1. CDR3 length equals 14 residues. Germline V gene lookup returns CDR1 SGHDT and CDR2 YYEEEE. V was pared by 3 bases and J by 3 bases, with 4 bases of the junction left unmatched. CDR3 sequence (DNA): TGTGCCAGCAGCTCCGGGACAGGGCGCTACGAGCAGTACTTC. It is translated as CASSSGTGRYEQYF. Variable domain in full (rest from reference TRBV5-6 and TRBJ2-7): DAGVTQSPTHLIKTRGQQVTLRCSPKSGHDTVSWYQQALGQGPQFIFQYYEEEERQRGNFPDRFSGHQFPNYSSELNVNALLLGDSALYLCASSSGTGRYEQYFGPGTRLTVT.

The rearrangement joins TRBV6-5 to TRBJ2-1; TRBD2 aligns across 8 bases. J lost 8 bases, V lost 5 bases, and 8 bases had no gene match. The CDR3 length is 14 residues. Germline-derived CDR1 and CDR2 are MNHEY and SVGAGI. This chain's CDR3 is CASSAGTRAYEQFF. The CDR3 nucleotides are TGTGCCAGCAGTGCCGGGACTAGGGCCTATGAGCAGTTCTTC.

CDR3 in amino acids: CATSRDRGGGEKLFF. Written as DNA, the CDR3 is TGTGCCACCAGCAGAGACCGGGGCGGAGGGGAAAAACTGTTTTTT. V gene TRBV15 combines with J gene TRBJ1-4; D is possibly TRBD1 (5 bases). This CDR3 is built from 15 residues. Germline V CDR1 and CDR2: LNHNV, YYDKDF (reference sequence). V was shortened by 0 bases and J by 8 bases, with 13 bases between the two germline ends.

This chain links TRBV19 with TRBJ2-7; 7 positions agree with TRBD2. The CDR3 totals 14 residues. Germline CDR1 reads LNHDA; CDR2 reads SQIVND (reference sequence). Trimming cost V 5 bases and J 2 bases; bases outside gene matches: 6. This CDR3 reads CASSWFAGAYEQYF. CDR3 DNA sequence: TGTGCCAGTAGTTGGTTTGCGGGGGCCTACGAGCAGTACTTC.

The chain is built from TRBV7-2 and TRBJ2-1, with 10 bases matching TRBD2. The germline CDR1 and CDR2 sequences are SGHTA and FQGNSA. This CDR3 comprises 15 residues. J lost 3 bases, V lost 5 bases, and 4 bases had no gene match. The CDR3 DNA reads as TGTGCCAGCAGCCCTACTAGCGGGAACTACAATGAGCAGTTCTTC. Translation: CASSPTSGNYNEQFF.